The 23 T cell receptor beta chains below were found in one sample sequenced in a study of T cell changes during pregnancy in multiple sclerosis. Libraries were prepared by immunoSEQ multiplex PCR; TCRdb keeps only in-frame clonotypes and omits some of them. This sample yields 40,000 to 55,000 clones, of which approximately 94% are seen a single time; about 4.1% belongs to the top ten. The sample in question was CD8+ T cells from peripheral blood mononuclear cells, obtained in the first trimester of pregnancy. All receptors derive from a female donor with multiple sclerosis, enrolled in a pregnancy study.

The V and J genes are TRBV4-1 and TRBJ1-1, with 7 bases lining up with TRBD1. The CDR3 is 16 residues long. CDR1 and CDR2 from the germline V gene are MGHRA and YSYEKL. Germline trimming cut 1 base from V and 3 bases from J; bases unmatched to any gene: 8. CDR3: CASSQVLGQVYTEAFF. In DNA, the CDR3 is TGCGCCAGCAGCCAAGTATTAGGACAGGTTTACACTGAAGCTTTCTTT.

The chain links TRBV5-4 to TRBJ1-2; D gene unclear. Germline CDR1 and CDR2: SGHNT and YYREEE (reference sequence). The CDR3 is 16 amino acids. V lost 4 bases to trimming and J lost 4 bases, with 20 bases between them. The CDR3 protein is CASSPTGGFFPYGYTF. CDR3 nucleotides: TGTGCCAGCAGCCCCACGGGAGGGTTCTTTCCCTATGGCTACACCTTC. The full variable domain, with the rest looked up from reference TRBV5-4 and TRBJ1-2, is ETGVTQSPTHLIKTRGQQVTLRCSSQSGHNTVSWYQQALGQGPQFIFQYYREEENGRGNFPPRFSGLQFPNYSSELNVNALELDDSALYLCASSPTGGFFPYGYTFGSGTRLTVV.

The gene calls are TRBV7-9 and TRBJ2-7, with D uncertain. V was pared by 4 bases and J by 0 bases, with 10 bases between. CDR1 is SEHNR, CDR2 FQNEAQ, per germline (reference sequence). The CDR3 length is 14 residues. The CDR3 coding sequence is TGTGCCAGCAGCTCCCAGGTCGTCTCCTACGAGCAGTACTTC. Translated: CASSSQVVSYEQYF.

V and J are TRBV6-5 and TRBJ1-1, with D unresolved. The CDR3 extends over 15 amino acids. V shed 6 bases and J shed 1 base, with 15 bases lying between them. CDR1 is MNHEY and CDR2 is SVGAGI in the germline V gene. The CDR3 protein is CASRRGRSGNTEAFF. CDR3 sequence (DNA): TGTGCCAGCAGAAGAGGGAGGTCGGGGAACACTGAAGCTTTCTTT.

This clone was seen once. The rearrangement joins TRBV4-1 to TRBJ1-6; D gene ambiguous. The CDR3 loop spans 14 amino acids. Trimming cost V 3 bases and J 11 bases, with 14 bases left between them. Per germline, CDR1 MGHRA and CDR2 YSYEKL. In nucleotides, the CDR3 is TGCGCCAGCAGCCAGCCTGAGCGGTCAACACCCCTCCACTTT. This sequence encodes CASSQPERSTPLHF.

The chain links TRBV5-1 to TRBJ1-3; D gene uncertain. Germline loops: CDR1 SGHRS, CDR2 YFSETQ. Trimming removed 0 bases at V and 3 bases at J, with 10 bases between. CDR3 length: 15 amino acids. The CDR3 here is CASSLGTSNGNTIYF. In nucleotides, the CDR3 is TGCGCCAGCAGCTTGGGGACTAGTAATGGAAACACCATATATTTT.

The CDR3 region has the DNA TGTGCCACCAGCAGCTGGACAGGGGGGGGTGACACTGAAGCTTTCTTT. This gives the protein CATSSWTGGGDTEAFF. The chain has TRBV15 and TRBJ1-1, with 10 bases lining up with TRBD1. Trimming removed 3 bases from V and 3 bases from J; junction bases left unmatched: 7. In germline, CDR1 is LNHNV, CDR2 YYDKDF (reference sequence). The CDR3 has 16 amino acids.

The chain carries TRBV7-9 and TRBJ2-2; 9 bases line up with TRBD2. Unmatched junction bases numbered 15, after V lost 7 bases and J lost 0 bases. The germline CDR1 and CDR2 sequences are SEHNR and FQNEAQ (reference sequence). CDR3 size: 19 residues. For the CDR3, the DNA is TGTGCCAGCACCCATACCGGGGGTAGCGGGGGTTCGAACACCGGGGAGCTGTTTTTT. This encodes CASTHTGGSGGSNTGELFF.

V gene TRBV29-1 combines with J gene TRBJ2-1; D ambiguous. This CDR3 is built from 14 residues. Trimming took 5 bases from V and 0 from J, leaving 11 bases between them. The germline V gene has CDR1 SQVTM and CDR2 ANQGSEA. CDR3 nucleotides: TGCAGCGTTCCGGGTGTCAGCTCCTACAATGAGCAGTTCTTC. Its translation is CSVPGVSSYNEQFF.

The chain is built from TRBV27 and TRBJ1-1; D gene unclear. The CDR3 totals 15 residues. Germline CDR1 and CDR2: MNHEY and SMNVEV (reference sequence). With 7 bases removed from V and 1 base from J, the gap between germline ends came to 16 bases. The CDR3 spells CASTIRGSANTEAFF. The CDR3 DNA reads TGTGCCAGCACTATACGCGGGTCAGCGAACACTGAAGCTTTCTTT.

The table lists this clone with a count of one. The chain recombines TRBV21-1 with TRBJ2-2; the D segment call TRBD2 is taken from the table without a DNA check. TRBV21-1 is marked as a pseudogene. CDR3 length: 21 residues. As DNA, the CDR3 is TGTGCCAGCAGCACAAAGTCGGTAGCGGGAGGGGGTGGGGGTAACACCGGGGAGCTGTTTTTT. This sequence encodes CASSTKSVAGGGGGNTGELFF.

The chain employs TRBV4-2 and TRBJ2-5, with 11 positions matching TRBD2. This CDR3 is 16 amino acids long. From germline, CDR1 is LGHNA and CDR2 YNFKEQ. Losses at the gene ends were 3 bases for V and 5 bases for J; bases not matched to a gene: 8. The CDR3 here is CASSHLLAGELETQYF. CDR3 bases: TGTGCCAGCAGCCACCTACTAGCGGGGGAGTTGGAGACCCAGTACTTC.

This chain links TRBV6-5 with TRBJ1-1; no reliable D call. This CDR3 contains 14 residues. Trimming took 0 bases from V and 11 from J, leaving 16 bases between them. Germline CDR1 and CDR2: MNHEY and SVGAGI. In nucleotides, the CDR3 is TGTGCCAGCAGTTACTCGACTTCGGATGAAGTGGCTTTCTTT. This translates into CASSYSTSDEVAFF.

The chain couples TRBV29-1 to TRBJ1-2, with 9 bases that match TRBD1. The CDR3 contains 13 residues. From germline, CDR1 is SQVTM and CDR2 ANQGSEA. After removal of 2 bases from V and 7 bases from J, the junction contained 5 bases not matched to a gene. This CDR3 is CSVEHRGQRGYTF. The CDR3 nucleotides read TGCAGCGTTGAACACAGGGGGCAGCGTGGCTACACCTTC.

V usage is TRBV5-1 and J usage is TRBJ2-2; TRBD1 might be the D (6 bases). The V end lost 3 bases, the J end lost 2 bases, and 14 bases lay between the germline ends. The CDR3 spans 16 residues. CDR1 is SGHRS, CDR2 YFSETQ, per germline. This chain's CDR3 is CASSSSGASNTGELFF. Written as DNA, the CDR3 is TGCGCCAGCAGCTCATCAGGGGCCTCAAACACCGGGGAGCTGTTTTTT.

The chain joins TRBV7-7 to TRBJ1-4; perhaps TRBD1 as D (5 bases). Between the trimmed V and J ends, which lost 5 bases and 6 bases, there was a span of 13 bases. Germline-derived CDR1 and CDR2 are SSHAT and FNYEAQ (reference sequence). This CDR3 has 14 amino acids. This CDR3 reads CASSVGGGDEKLFF. The CDR3 DNA reads as TGTGCCAGCAGCGTCGGGGGAGGAGATGAAAAACTGTTTTTT.

This clone has a single count. This chain joins TRBV5-1 and TRBJ2-5, with a possible D match to TRBD1 (6 bases). V shed 4 bases and J shed 2 bases, with 12 bases lying between them. The CDR3 spans 14 residues. The germline V gene has CDR1 SGHRS and CDR2 YFSETQ. The CDR3 region has the DNA TGCGCCAGCAGCAGCTGGACAGTTCAAGAGACCCAGTACTTC. This encodes CASSSWTVQETQYF.

The chain employs TRBV7-6 and TRBJ2-1; D gene unclear. Germline CDR1 is SGHVS and CDR2 is FNYEAQ. The CDR3 contains 12 residues. Deletions cut 5 bases from V and 10 bases from J, with 12 bases between. The CDR3 DNA follows: TGTGCCAGCAGCCCGGAAAGCAGGGAGCAGTTCTTC. Translation gives CASSPESREQFF.

This chain joins TRBV21-1 and TRBJ2-7; no check of the table's D call, TRBD1, against the DNA was made. TRBV21-1 is described as a pseudogene. CDR3 size: 18 residues. The DNA of the CDR3 is TGTGCCAGCAGCAAAAAGGGGCCTGACAGGGAAAATGACTACGAGCAGTACTTC. Translation gives CASSKKGPDRENDYEQYF.

This clone is a singleton in its sample. The rearrangement joins TRBV27 to TRBJ1-2; 12 bases align to TRBD1. Looked up from germline, CDR1 is MNHEY and CDR2 is SMNVEV (reference sequence). The CDR3 consists of 17 residues. The V segment lost 4 bases and the J segment 0 bases; nucleotides outside the gene matches: 6. The CDR3 sequence: CASSSRDRGPPNYGYTF. In DNA, the CDR3 is TGTGCCAGCAGTTCCCGGGACAGGGGGCCCCCTAACTATGGCTACACCTTC.

The rearrangement joins TRBV7-2 to TRBJ2-1; TRBD2 agrees at 8 bases. V lost 1 base to trimming and J lost 8 bases; unmatched junction nucleotides: 10. Per the germline V gene, CDR1 is SGHTA and CDR2 is FQGNSA. The CDR3 extends over 16 amino acids. The CDR3 region has the DNA TGTGCCAGCAGCTTAGTGGAAAGCGGGGGCGGGGATGAGCAGTTCTTC. This encodes CASSLVESGGGDEQFF.

This rearrangement joins TRBV27 to TRBJ1-2; D call uncertain. V lost 9 bases to trimming and J lost 5 bases, with 13 bases between them. The CDR3 spans 12 residues. The germline V gene has CDR1 MNHEY and CDR2 SMNVEV (reference sequence). CDR3 bases: TGTGCCAGTGGGAATGCGGGATATGGCTACACCTTC. Its protein is CASGNAGYGYTF.

This clone was seen just once. The V and J genes are TRBV11-2 and TRBJ2-3; D gene uncertain. The germline CDR1 and CDR2 sequences are SGHAT and FQNNGV. The CDR3 is made up of 15 amino acids. Trimming left V 2 bases short and J 1 base short, with 10 bases between. This CDR3 reads CASSLYFARTDTQYF. DNA for the CDR3: TGTGCCAGCAGCTTATATTTTGCGCGCACAGATACGCAGTATTTT.